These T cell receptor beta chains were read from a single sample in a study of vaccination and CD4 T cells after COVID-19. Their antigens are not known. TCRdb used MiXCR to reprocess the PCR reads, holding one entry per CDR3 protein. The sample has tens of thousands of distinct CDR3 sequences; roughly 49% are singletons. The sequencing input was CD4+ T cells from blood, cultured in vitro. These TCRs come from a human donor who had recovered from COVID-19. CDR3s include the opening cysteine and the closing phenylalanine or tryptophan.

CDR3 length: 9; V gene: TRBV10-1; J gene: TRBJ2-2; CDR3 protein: CASTGGLFF
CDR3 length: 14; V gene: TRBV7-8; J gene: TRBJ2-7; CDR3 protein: CASSKLAGGREQYF
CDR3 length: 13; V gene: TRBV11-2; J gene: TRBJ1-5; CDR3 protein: CASSLGLNQPQHF
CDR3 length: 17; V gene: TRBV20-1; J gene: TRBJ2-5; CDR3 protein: CSGEGPPGLGFGETQYF
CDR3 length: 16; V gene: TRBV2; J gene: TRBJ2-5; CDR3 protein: CASSTGTGSVQETQYF
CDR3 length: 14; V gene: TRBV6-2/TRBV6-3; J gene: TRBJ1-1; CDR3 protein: CASSYSIGATEAFF
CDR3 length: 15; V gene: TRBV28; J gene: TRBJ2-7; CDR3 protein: CASSLPTGGPLEQYF
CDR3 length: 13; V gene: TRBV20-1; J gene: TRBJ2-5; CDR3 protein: CSAPRSGEETQYF
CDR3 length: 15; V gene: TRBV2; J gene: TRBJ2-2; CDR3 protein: CASIPGQGATGELFF
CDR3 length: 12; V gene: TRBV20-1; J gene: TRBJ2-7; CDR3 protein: CSARTSGYEQYF
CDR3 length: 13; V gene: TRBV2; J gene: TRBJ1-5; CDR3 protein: CASNRVSNQPQHF
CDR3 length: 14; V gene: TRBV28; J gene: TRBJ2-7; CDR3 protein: CASRGGHIVHEQYF
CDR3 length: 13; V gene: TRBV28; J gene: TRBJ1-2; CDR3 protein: CASSRTGFYGYTF
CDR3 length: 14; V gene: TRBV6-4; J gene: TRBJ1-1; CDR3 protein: CASTRTGSGTEAFF
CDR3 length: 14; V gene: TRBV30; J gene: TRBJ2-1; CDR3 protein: CAWSKGQGVGEQFF
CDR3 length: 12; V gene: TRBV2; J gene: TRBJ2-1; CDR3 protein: CASSGTGSEQFF
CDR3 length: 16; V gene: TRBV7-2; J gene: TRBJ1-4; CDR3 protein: CASSFRQGGGNEKLFF
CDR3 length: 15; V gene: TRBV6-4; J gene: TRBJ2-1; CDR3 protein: CASSDSAGSYNEQFF
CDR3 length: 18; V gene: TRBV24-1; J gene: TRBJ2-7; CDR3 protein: CATSDAETGTSGMYEQYF
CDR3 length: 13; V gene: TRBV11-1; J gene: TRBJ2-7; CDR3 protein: CASSFQDLYEQYF
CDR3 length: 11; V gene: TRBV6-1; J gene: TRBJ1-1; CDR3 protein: CASRTGPEAFF
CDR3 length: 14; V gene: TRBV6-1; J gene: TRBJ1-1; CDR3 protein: CASEGQKMNTEAFF
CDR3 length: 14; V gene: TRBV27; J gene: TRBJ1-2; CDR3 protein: CASSKDFSNYGYTF
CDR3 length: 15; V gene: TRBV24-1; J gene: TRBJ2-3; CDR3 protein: CATSNGGIGTDTQYF
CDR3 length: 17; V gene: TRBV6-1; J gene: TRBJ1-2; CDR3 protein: CASSEASGTGANYGYTF
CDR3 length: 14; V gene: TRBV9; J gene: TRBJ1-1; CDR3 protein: CASSSVGTGTEAFF
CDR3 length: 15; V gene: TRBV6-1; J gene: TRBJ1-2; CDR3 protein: CASRQTGSNENGYTF
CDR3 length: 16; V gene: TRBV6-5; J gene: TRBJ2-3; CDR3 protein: CASSYRGPSSTDTQYF
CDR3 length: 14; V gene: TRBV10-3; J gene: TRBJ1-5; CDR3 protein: CAISTTWSNQPQHF
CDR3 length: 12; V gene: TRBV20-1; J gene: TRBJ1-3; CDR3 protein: CSVWGAGNTIYF
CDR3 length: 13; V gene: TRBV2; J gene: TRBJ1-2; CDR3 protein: CALAGGTAYGYTF
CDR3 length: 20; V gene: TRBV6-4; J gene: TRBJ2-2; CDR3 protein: CASSDSETGVPQVWAGELFF
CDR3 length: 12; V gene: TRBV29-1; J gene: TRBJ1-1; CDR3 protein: CSVDQGMAEAFF
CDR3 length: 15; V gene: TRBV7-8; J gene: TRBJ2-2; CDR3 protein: CASSWGGTNTGELFF
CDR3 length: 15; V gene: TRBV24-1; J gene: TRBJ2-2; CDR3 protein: CATSRRSPNTGELFF
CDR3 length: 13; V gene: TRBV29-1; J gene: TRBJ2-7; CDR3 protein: CSVADGKFYEQYF
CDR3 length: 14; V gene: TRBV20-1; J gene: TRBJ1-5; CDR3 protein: CSAQPGTRVQPQHF
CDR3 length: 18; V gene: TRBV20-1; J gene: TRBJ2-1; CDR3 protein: CSARVVGLGLAEYNEQFF
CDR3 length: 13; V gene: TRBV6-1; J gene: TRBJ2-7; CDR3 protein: CASSEDRAYEQYF
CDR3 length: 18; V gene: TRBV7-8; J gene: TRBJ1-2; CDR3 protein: CASSLEEGGGGRRYGYTF
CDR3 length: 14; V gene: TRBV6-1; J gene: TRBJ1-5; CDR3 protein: CASSDGTLNQPQHF
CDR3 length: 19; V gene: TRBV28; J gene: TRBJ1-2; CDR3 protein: CASSVFGGATQRRGYGYTF
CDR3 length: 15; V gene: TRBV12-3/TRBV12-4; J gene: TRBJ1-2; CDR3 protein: CASSLIHRGRDGYTF
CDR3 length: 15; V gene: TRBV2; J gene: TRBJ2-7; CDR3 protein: CASSEISGYGYEQYF
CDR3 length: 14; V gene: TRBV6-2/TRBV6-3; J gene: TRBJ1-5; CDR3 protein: CASRQTGGNQPQHF
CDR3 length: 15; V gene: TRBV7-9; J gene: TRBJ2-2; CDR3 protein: CASTRASGDTGELFF
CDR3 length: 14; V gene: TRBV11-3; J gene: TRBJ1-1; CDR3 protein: CASSLVSPTSEAFF
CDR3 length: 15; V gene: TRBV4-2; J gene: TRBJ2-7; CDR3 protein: CASSQEASGGAGQYF
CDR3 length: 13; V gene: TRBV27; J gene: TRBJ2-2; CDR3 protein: CASSPTILSELFF
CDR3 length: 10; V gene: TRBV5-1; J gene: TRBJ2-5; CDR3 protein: CASSQETQYF
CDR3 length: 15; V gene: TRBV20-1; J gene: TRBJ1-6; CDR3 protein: CSARPTGTANSPLHF
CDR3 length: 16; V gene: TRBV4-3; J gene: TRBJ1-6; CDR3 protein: CASSQDAQGLHSPLHF
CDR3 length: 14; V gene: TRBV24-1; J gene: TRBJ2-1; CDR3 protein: CATSEGTPRSQQFF